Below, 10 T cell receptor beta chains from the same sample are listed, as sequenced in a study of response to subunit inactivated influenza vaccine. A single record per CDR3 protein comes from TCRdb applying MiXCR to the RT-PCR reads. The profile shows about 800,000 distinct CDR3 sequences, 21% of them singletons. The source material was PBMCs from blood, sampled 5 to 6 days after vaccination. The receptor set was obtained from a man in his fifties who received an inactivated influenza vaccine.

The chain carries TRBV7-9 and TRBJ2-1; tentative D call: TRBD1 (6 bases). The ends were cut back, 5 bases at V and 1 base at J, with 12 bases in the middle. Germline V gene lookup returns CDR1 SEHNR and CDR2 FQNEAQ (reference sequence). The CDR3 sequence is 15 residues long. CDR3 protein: CASSMGQASYNEQFF. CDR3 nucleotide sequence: TGTGCCAGCAGCATGGGACAAGCGTCCTACAATGAGCAGTTCTTC.

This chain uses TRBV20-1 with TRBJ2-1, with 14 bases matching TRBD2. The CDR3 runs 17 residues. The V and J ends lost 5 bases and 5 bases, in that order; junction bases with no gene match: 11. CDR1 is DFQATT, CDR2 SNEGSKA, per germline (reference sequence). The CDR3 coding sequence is TGCAGTGCTGGTACCGGGACTAGCGGGGGTATCGACAATGAGCAGTTCTTC. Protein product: CSAGTGTSGGIDNEQFF.

The CDR3 loop reads CSARDFGGDSYNEQFF. The CDR3 DNA reads as TGCAGTGCTAGAGATTTTGGGGGGGACTCCTACAATGAGCAGTTCTTC. This chain links TRBV20-1 with TRBJ2-1, with 7 bases lining up with TRBD2. This CDR3 spans 16 amino acids. Unmatched junction bases numbered 5, after V lost 0 bases and J lost 0 bases. Germline V CDR1 and CDR2: DFQATT, SNEGSKA (reference sequence).

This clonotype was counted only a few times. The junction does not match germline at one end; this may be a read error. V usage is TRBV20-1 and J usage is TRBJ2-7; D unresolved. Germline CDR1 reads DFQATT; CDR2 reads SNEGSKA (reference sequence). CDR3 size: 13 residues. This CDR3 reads CSASPGQTYGQYF. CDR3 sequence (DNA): TGCAGTGCTAGTCCCGGGCAGACCTACGGGCAGTACTTC.

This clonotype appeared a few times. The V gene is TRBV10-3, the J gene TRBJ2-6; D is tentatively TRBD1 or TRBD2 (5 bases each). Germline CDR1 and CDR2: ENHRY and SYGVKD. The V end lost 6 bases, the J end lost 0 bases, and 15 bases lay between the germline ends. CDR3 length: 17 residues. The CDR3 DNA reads TGTGCCATCAGCCTTCGGGACGCCAGCTCTGGGGCCAACGTCCTGACTTTC. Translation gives CAISLRDASSGANVLTF.

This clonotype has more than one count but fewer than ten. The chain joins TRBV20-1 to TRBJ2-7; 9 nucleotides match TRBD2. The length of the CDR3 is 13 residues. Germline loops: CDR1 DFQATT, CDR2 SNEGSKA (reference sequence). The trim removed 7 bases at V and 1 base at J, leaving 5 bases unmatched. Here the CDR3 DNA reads TGCAGTGTAGGCGGGAGGGGGTCCTACGAGCAGTACTTC. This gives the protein CSVGGRGSYEQYF.

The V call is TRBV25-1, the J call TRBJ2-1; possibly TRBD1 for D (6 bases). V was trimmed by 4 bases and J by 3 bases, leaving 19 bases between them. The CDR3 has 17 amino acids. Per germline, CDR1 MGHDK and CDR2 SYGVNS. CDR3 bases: TGTGCCAGCAGTGCAACCCTCCGGGACAATTACTACAATGAGCAGTTCTTC. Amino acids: CASSATLRDNYYNEQFF.

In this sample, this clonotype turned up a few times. CDR3 DNA: TGCAGTGCTAGAAGCGGCAGGAGCTCCTACAATGAGCAGTTCTTC. This encodes CSARSGRSSYNEQFF. The chain is built from TRBV20-1 and TRBJ2-1, with D perhaps TRBD2 (5 bases). Germline-derived CDR1 and CDR2 are DFQATT and SNEGSKA (reference sequence). Trimming shortened V by 2 bases and J by 0 bases, and 11 bases separated the two germline ends. This CDR3 has 15 residues.

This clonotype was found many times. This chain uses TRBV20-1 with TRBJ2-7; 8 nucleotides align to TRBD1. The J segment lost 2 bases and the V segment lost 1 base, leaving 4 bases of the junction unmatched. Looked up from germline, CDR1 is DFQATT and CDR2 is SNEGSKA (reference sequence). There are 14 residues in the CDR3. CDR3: CSARGTGLTYEQYF. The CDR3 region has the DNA TGCAGTGCTAGAGGGACAGGGCTTACCTACGAGCAGTACTTC.

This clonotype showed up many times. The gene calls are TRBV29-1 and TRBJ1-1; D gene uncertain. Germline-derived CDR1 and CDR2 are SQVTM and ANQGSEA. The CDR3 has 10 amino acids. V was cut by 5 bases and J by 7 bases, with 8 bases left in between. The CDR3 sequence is CSVIGYEAFF. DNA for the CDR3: TGCAGCGTTATAGGTTATGAAGCTTTCTTT.